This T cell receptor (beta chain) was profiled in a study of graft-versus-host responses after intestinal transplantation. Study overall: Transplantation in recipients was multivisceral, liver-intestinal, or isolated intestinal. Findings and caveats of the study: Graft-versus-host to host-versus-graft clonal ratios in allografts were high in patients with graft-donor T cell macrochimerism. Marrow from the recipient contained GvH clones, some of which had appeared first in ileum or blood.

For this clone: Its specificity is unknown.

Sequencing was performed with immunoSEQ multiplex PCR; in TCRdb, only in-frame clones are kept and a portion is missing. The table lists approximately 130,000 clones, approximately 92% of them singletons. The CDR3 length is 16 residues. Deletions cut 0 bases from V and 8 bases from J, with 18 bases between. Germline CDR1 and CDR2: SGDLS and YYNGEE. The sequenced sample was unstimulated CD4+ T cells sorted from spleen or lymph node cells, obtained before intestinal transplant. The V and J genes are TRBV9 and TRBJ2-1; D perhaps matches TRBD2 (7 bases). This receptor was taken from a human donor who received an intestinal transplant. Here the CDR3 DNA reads TGTGCCAGCAGCGTAGGACGGGGGGCCGTCGGCGATGAGCAGTTCTTC. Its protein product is CASSVGRGAVGDEQFF.